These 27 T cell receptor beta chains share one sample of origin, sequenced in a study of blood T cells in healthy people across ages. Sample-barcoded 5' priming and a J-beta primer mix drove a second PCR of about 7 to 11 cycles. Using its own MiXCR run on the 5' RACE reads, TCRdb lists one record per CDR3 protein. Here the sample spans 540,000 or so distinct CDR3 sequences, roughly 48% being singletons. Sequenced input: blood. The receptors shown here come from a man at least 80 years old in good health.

The CDR3 region is CASSLGGQGLYGYTF. Here the CDR3 DNA reads TGTGCCAGCAGCTTAGGGGGACAGGGGCTATATGGCTACACCTTC. The gene calls are TRBV7-2 and TRBJ1-2; 10 nucleotides agree with TRBD1. CDR3 length: 15 residues. The V segment lost 1 base and the J segment 5 bases; nucleotides outside the gene matches: 4. Germline CDR1 reads SGHTA; CDR2 reads FQGNSA.

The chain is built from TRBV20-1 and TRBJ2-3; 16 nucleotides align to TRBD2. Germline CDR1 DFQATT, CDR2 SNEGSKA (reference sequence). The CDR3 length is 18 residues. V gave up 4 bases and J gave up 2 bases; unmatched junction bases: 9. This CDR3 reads CSAISGLAGGLNTDTQYF. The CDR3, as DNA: TGCAGTGCTATATCGGGACTAGCGGGAGGGCTGAACACAGATACGCAGTATTTT.

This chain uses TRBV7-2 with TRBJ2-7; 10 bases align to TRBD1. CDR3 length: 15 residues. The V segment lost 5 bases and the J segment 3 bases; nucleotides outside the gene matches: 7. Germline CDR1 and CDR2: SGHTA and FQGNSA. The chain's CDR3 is CASSPAGTGDYEQYF. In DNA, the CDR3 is TGTGCCAGCAGCCCAGCGGGGACAGGGGACTACGAGCAGTACTTC. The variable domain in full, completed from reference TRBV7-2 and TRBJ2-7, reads GAGVSQSPSNKVTEKGKDVELRCDPISGHTALYWYRQSLGQGLEFLIYFQGNSAPDKSGLPSDRFSAERTGGSVSTLTIQRTQQEDSAVYLCASSPAGTGDYEQYFGPGTRLTVT.

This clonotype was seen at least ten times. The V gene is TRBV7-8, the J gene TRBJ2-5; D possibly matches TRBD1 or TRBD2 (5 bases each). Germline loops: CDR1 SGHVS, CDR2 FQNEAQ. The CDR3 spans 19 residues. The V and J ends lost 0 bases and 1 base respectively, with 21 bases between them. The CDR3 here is CASSLAAPGPGQSQETQYF. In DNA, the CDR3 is TGTGCCAGCAGCTTAGCGGCGCCGGGACCGGGGCAGAGCCAAGAGACCCAGTACTTC.

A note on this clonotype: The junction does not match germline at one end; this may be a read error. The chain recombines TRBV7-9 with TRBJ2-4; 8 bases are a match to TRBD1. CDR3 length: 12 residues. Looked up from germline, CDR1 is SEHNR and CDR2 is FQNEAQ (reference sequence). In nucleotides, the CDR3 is TGTTCCAGCAGCTCAGACAGGGGTGTGCAGTACTTC. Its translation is CSSSSDRGVQYF.

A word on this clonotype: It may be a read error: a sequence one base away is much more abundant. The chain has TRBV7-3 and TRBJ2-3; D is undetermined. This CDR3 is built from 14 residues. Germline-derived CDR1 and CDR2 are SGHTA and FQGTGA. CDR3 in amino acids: CVSSLTYSTDTQYF. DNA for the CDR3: TGTGTCAGCAGCTTAACGTACAGCACAGATACGCAGTATTTT.

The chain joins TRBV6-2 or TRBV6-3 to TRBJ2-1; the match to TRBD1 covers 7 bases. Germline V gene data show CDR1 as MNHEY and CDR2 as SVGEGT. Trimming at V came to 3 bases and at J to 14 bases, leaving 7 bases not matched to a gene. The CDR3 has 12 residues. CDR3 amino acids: CASSYTETGKFF. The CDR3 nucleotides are TGTGCCAGCAGTTATACCGAGACAGGGAAGTTCTTC.

CDR3: CASSPNSGDIQYF. The CDR3 DNA is TGTGCCAGCAGCCCAAATTCAGGGGACATTCAGTACTTC. The chain joins TRBV7-9 to TRBJ2-4, with a weak D call TRBD1 (6 bases). V dropped 5 bases and J dropped 8 bases, with 13 bases sitting between them. This CDR3 contains 13 residues. CDR1 is SEHNR, CDR2 FQNEAQ, per germline (reference sequence).

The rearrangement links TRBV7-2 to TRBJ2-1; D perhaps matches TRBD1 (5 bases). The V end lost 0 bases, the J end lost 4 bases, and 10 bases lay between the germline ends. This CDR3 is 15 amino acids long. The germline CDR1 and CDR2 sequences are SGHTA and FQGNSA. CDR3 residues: CASSLARGLYNEQFF. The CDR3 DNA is TGTGCCAGCAGCTTAGCAAGGGGCCTGTACAATGAGCAGTTCTTC.

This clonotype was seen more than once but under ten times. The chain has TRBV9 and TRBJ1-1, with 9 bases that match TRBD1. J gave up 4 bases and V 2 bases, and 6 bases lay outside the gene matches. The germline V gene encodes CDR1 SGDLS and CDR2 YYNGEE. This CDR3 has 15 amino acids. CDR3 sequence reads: CASSVSGQGGTEAFF. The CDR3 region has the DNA TGTGCCAGCAGCGTGTCGGGACAGGGAGGCACTGAAGCTTTCTTT.

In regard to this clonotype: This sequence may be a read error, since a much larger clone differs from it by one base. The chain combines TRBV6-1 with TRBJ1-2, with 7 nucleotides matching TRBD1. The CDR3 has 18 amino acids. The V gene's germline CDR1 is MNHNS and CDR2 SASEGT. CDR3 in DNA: TGTGCCAGCACCTCCTACCCCGCGGACAGGACTAGGAACTGTGGCTACACCTTC. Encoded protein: CASTSYPADRTRNCGYTF.

Here the CDR3 reads CASSLANRESQYF. The CDR3 nucleotides are TGTGCCAGCAGCTTAGCGAATCGGGAGTCCCAGTACTTC. The chain employs TRBV7-2 and TRBJ2-5; a possible D gene is TRBD2 (6 bases). CDR3 length: 13 amino acids. In germline, CDR1 is SGHTA, CDR2 FQGNSA. The V end was cut by 0 bases, the J end by 9 bases, with 11 bases between.

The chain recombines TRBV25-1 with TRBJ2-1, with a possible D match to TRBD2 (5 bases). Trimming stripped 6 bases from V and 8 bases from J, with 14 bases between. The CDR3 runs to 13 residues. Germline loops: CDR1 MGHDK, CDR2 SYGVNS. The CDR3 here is CASRDGPRDEQFF. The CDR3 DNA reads TGTGCCAGCAGAGATGGGCCGAGGGATGAGCAGTTCTTC.

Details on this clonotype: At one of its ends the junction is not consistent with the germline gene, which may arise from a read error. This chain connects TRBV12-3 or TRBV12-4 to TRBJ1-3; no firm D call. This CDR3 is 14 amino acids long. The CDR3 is CASSLSSSGSTIYF. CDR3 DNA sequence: TGTGCCAGCAGTTTAAGCAGCTCTGGAAGCACCATATATTTT.

The CDR3 DNA follows: TGTGCCAGCAGTACTACCTATAGCGGGGGGGCCGCAGATACGCAGTATTTT. This codes for CASSTTYSGGAADTQYF. The chain links TRBV12-3 or TRBV12-4 to TRBJ2-3, with 11 nucleotides matching TRBD2. V gave up 5 bases and J gave up 4 bases; unmatched junction bases: 11. The CDR3 is 17 residues long.

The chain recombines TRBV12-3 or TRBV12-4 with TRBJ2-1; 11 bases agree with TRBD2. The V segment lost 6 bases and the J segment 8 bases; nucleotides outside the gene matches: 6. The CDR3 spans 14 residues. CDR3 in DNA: TGTGCCAGCAGGCCTAGCGGGGGGCGCGATGAGCAGTTCTTC. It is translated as CASRPSGGRDEQFF.

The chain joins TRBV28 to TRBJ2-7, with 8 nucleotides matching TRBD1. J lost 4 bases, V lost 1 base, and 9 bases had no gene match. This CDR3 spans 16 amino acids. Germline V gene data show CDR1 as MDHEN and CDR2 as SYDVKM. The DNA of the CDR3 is TGTGCCAGCAGTTTATTAGCGACAGGGGTCCTATACGAGCAGTACTTC. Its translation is CASSLLATGVLYEQYF.

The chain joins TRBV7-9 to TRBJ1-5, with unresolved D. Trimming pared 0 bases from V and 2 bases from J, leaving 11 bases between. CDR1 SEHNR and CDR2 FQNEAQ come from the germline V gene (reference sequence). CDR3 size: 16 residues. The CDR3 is CASSLAVGGRNQPQHF. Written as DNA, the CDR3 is TGTGCCAGCAGCTTAGCGGTAGGTGGGCGCAATCAGCCCCAGCATTTT.

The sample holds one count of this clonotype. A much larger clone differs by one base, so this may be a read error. In DNA, the CDR3 is TGCAGCGGTGAAGAGTCATACGAGCAGTACTTC. It codes for CSGEESYEQYF. The chain uses TRBV29-1 and TRBJ2-4, with no clear D. Gene TRBJ2-7 matches the end of the DNA better, so the J call may be wrong. This CDR3 is 11 amino acids long. The germline CDR1 and CDR2 sequences are SQVTM and ANQGSEA.

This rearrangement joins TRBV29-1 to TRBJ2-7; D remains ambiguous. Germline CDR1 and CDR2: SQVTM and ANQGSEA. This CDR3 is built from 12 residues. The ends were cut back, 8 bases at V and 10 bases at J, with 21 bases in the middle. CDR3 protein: CSPRGSQEAQYF. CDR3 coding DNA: TGCAGCCCCCGAGGTTCACAAGAGGCCCAGTACTTC.

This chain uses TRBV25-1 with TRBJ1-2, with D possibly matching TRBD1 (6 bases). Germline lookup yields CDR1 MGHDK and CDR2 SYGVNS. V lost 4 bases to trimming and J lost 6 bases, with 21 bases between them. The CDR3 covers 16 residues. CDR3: CASSAPLAGDPHGYTF. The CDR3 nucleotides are TGTGCCAGCAGTGCCCCACTGGCAGGGGACCCTCATGGCTACACCTTC.

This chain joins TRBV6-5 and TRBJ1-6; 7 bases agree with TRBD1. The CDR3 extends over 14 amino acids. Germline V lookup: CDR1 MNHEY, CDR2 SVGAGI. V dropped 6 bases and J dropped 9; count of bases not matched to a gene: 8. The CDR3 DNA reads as TGTGCCAGCAGAAAACAGGGGCCGCGTTCACCCCTCCACTTT. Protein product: CASRKQGPRSPLHF.

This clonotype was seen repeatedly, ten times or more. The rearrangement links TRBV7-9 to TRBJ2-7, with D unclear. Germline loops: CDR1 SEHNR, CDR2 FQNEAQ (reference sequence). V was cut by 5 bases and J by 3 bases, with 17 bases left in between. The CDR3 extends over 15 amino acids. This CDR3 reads CASSTPGFKDYEQYF. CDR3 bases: TGTGCCAGCAGCACCCCTGGGTTCAAGGACTACGAGCAGTACTTC.

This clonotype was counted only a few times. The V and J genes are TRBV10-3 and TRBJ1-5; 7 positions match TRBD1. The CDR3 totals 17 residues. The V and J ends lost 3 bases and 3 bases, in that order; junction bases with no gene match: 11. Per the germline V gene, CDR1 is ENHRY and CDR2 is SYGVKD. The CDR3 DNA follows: TGTGCCATCAGTGATACGTTCTCCGGGACAGTCAATCAGCCCCAGCATTTT. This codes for CAISDTFSGTVNQPQHF.

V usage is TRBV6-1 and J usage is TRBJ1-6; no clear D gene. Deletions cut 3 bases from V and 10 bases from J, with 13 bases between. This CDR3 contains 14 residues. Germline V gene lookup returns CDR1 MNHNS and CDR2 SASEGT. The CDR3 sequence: CASSEDQIVSPLHF. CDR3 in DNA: TGTGCCAGCAGTGAGGACCAAATAGTCTCACCCCTCCACTTT.

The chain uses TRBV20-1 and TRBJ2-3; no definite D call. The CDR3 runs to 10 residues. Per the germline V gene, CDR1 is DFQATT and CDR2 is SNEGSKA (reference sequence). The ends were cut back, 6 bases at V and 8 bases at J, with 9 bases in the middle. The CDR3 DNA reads TGCAGTGCCCGGGTCTCTACGCAGTATTTT. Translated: CSARVSTQYF.

The CDR3 region has the DNA TGCAGTGCTAGCCCCGTGAACACTGAAGCTTTCTTT. Translated: CSASPVNTEAFF. This chain uses TRBV20-1 with TRBJ1-1; unclear D gene. Germline V lookup: CDR1 DFQATT, CDR2 SNEGSKA (reference sequence). Trimming pared 3 bases from V and 0 bases from J, leaving 5 bases between. The CDR3 length is 12 residues.